Shown below are 32 T cell receptor beta chains from a single sample sequenced in a study of T cells after somatic rescue of genetic block. TCRdb keeps only in-frame clones here, not all; method: immunoSEQ multiplex PCR. The sample has around 57,000 clones; around 96% are singletons. Sequencing was performed on peripheral blood mononuclear cells (PBMCs). These receptors came from a child in the first two years of life.

The J gene is TRBJ2-7, the V gene TRBV27, with 7 bases identical to TRBD1. The CDR3 extends over 13 amino acids. V shed 2 bases and J 3 bases; nucleotides not matched to a gene: 1. Germline V gene sequence: CDR1 MNHEY, CDR2 SMNVEV (reference sequence). In DNA form, the CDR3 reads TGTGCCAGCAGTTTACACAGGGGCTACGAGCAGTACTTC. Encoded protein: CASSLHRGYEQYF.

The chain carries TRBV4-3 and TRBJ2-1, with 10 bases identical to TRBD2. The junction had 7 bases not matched to a gene; V was cut back by 1 base and J by 16 bases. Germline lookup yields CDR1 LGHNA and CDR2 YSLEER. The CDR3 loop spans 13 amino acids. The CDR3, as DNA: TGCGCCAGCAGCCAAGGCTCCGGGACTAGCGTATTCTTC. Translated: CASSQGSGTSVFF.

V usage is TRBV29-1 and J usage is TRBJ2-1; D is undetermined. This CDR3 has 12 amino acids. Germline-derived CDR1 and CDR2 are SQVTM and ANQGSEA. Between the trimmed V and J ends, which lost 0 bases and 6 bases, there was a span of 6 bases. The CDR3 here is CSVEETPNEQFF. The CDR3 region has the DNA TGCAGCGTTGAAGAGACCCCCAATGAGCAGTTCTTC.

The V gene is TRBV7-2, the J gene TRBJ2-7, with D perhaps assigned TRBD1 or TRBD2 (5 bases each). V shed 1 base and J shed 1 base, with 11 bases lying between them. The CDR3 contains 15 residues. CDR1 and CDR2 (germline): SGHTA, FQGNSA. The CDR3 reads CASSLDGTVSYEQYF. The CDR3 DNA is TGTGCCAGCAGCTTAGACGGGACGGTTTCCTACGAGCAGTACTTC.

The rearrangement joins TRBV5-5 to TRBJ1-1, with a possible D match to TRBD1 (6 bases). This CDR3 is 13 amino acids long. CDR1 SGHKS and CDR2 YYEKEE come from the germline V gene (reference sequence). Trimming stripped 2 bases from V and 1 base from J, with 6 bases between. The CDR3 sequence is CASSLQGNTEAFF. CDR3 sequence (DNA): TGTGCCAGCAGCTTACAGGGGAACACTGAAGCTTTCTTT.

This sequence joins TRBV6-6 and TRBJ2-3; D is unclear. Germline loops: CDR1 MNHNY, CDR2 SVGAGI (reference sequence). The V end was cut by 3 bases, the J end by 4 bases, with 5 bases between. This CDR3 region has 12 residues. The chain's CDR3 is CASSYGPDTQYF. CDR3 DNA: TGTGCCAGCAGTTATGGCCCAGATACGCAGTATTTT.

This clone has only one observation. The chain combines TRBV30 with TRBJ1-2; no firm D call. CDR1 is GTSNPN, CDR2 SVGIG, per germline (reference sequence). The CDR3 extends over 15 amino acids. Deletions cut 7 bases from V and 5 bases from J, with 23 bases between. The CDR3 DNA follows: TGTGCCTCCTATGATGGTGCAGGTTCTTTTTATGGCTACACCTTC. Residues: CASYDGAGSFYGYTF.

This clone was counted a single time. The rearrangement links TRBV29-1 to TRBJ2-7; possible D gene TRBD2, 5 bases. The ends were cut back, 3 bases at V and 7 bases at J, with 13 bases in the middle. The CDR3 is 12 residues long. Germline V CDR1 and CDR2: SQVTM, ANQGSEA. As DNA, the CDR3 is TGCAGCGTTGATCTACCCGGAGGAGAGCAGTACTTC. It yields the protein CSVDLPGGEQYF.

For this clone: Compared with germline, one end of the junction differs, possibly owing to a read error. J is TRBJ2-1 and V is TRBV20-1; D is ambiguous. CDR1 and CDR2 from the germline V gene are DFQATT and SNEGSKA (reference sequence). This CDR3 is built from 11 residues. CDR3 in amino acids: CSARFYDEQFF. The DNA of the CDR3 is TGCAGTGCTAGATTCTACGATGAGCAGTTCTTC.

This rearrangement joins TRBV5-1 to TRBJ2-3, with TRBD2 matching over 7 bases. The CDR3 is made up of 17 amino acids. The V segment lost 0 bases and the J segment 1 base; nucleotides outside the gene matches: 8. The germline CDR1 and CDR2 sequences are SGHRS and YFSETQ. The CDR3 protein is CASSLADLGRGTDTQYF. The CDR3 coding sequence is TGCGCCAGCAGCTTGGCCGATCTTGGGAGGGGCACAGATACGCAGTATTTT.

V gene TRBV30 combines with J gene TRBJ2-3; D call uncertain. Deletions cut 4 bases from V and 4 bases from J, with 0 bases between. The CDR3 is 9 residues long. Germline CDR1 GTSNPN, CDR2 SVGIG (reference sequence). CDR3 sequence reads: CAWTDTQYF. As DNA, the CDR3 is TGTGCCTGGACAGATACGCAGTATTTT.

The chain couples TRBV19 to TRBJ1-1, with 9 bases aligning to TRBD1. V lost 4 bases to trimming and J lost 3 bases; unmatched junction nucleotides: 0. Germline CDR1 LNHDA, CDR2 SQIVND (reference sequence). The CDR3 contains 13 residues. In DNA, the CDR3 is TGTGCCAGTAGTAGACAGGGGGACACTGAAGCTTTCTTT. Its translation is CASSRQGDTEAFF.

This CDR3 is CASSSTSGTDTQYF. CDR3 sequence (DNA): TGTGCCAGCAGCTCGACTAGCGGCACAGATACGCAGTATTTT. The chain carries TRBV7-9 and TRBJ2-3; TRBD2 agrees at 8 bases. The CDR3 covers 14 residues. CDR1 is SEHNR, CDR2 FQNEAQ, per germline (reference sequence). J lost 1 base, V lost 4 bases, and 1 base had no gene match.

This rearrangement joins TRBV5-4 to TRBJ1-5, with D unresolved. The CDR3 extends over 12 amino acids. CDR1 is SGHNT and CDR2 is YYREEE in the germline V gene (reference sequence). V was clipped by 0 bases and J by 3 bases, with 1 base between them. This chain's CDR3 is CASSLDNQPQHF. In nucleotides, the CDR3 is TGTGCCAGCAGCTTGGACAATCAGCCCCAGCATTTT. Complete variable domain (other parts from reference TRBV5-4 and TRBJ1-5): ETGVTQSPTHLIKTRGQQVTLRCSSQSGHNTVSWYQQALGQGPQFIFQYYREEENGRGNFPPRFSGLQFPNYSSELNVNALELDDSALYLCASSLDNQPQHFGDGTRLSIL.

V and J are TRBV7-2 and TRBJ1-2; 9 bases match TRBD1. Trimming at V came to 5 bases and at J to 3 bases, leaving 1 base not matched to a gene. CDR3 length: 13 residues. Germline CDR1 and CDR2: SGHTA and FQGNSA. CDR3 DNA: TGTGCCAGCAGCAGGGACAGGGACTATGGCTACACCTTC. This gives the protein CASSRDRDYGYTF.

The chain is built from TRBV5-1 and TRBJ2-5; 11 bases align to TRBD2. The CDR3 extends over 16 amino acids. In germline, CDR1 is SGHRS, CDR2 YFSETQ. The trim removed 0 bases at V and 1 base at J, leaving 2 bases unmatched. CDR3 nucleotide sequence: TGCGCCAGCAGCTTGGCGCTAGCGGGAGGCCAAGAGACCCAGTACTTC. It is translated as CASSLALAGGQETQYF.

The chain uses TRBV5-6 and TRBJ1-2; a possible D gene is TRBD1 (5 bases). V was shortened by 0 bases and J by 8 bases, with 14 bases between the two germline ends. Germline V CDR1 and CDR2: SGHDT, YYEEEE. The CDR3 loop spans 14 amino acids. The CDR3: CASSLGVWGYGYTF. CDR3 DNA: TGTGCCAGCAGCTTGGGTGTTTGGGGGTACGGCTACACCTTC.

The J gene is TRBJ1-1, the V gene TRBV4-1, with TRBD1 matching 7 bases. The J segment lost 1 base and the V segment lost 2 bases, leaving 7 bases of the junction unmatched. This CDR3 region has 16 residues. CDR1 is MGHRA and CDR2 is YSYEKL in the germline V gene. This chain's CDR3 is CASSQRNRDRNTEAFF. The DNA for the CDR3 is TGCGCCAGCAGCCAAAGAAATAGGGACAGGAACACTGAAGCTTTCTTT.

The V gene is TRBV11-2, the J gene TRBJ1-1; D remains unclear. V was trimmed by 1 base and J by 1 base, leaving 4 bases between them. Germline V gene data show CDR1 as SGHAT and CDR2 as FQNNGV. This CDR3 contains 13 residues. The CDR3 spells CASSLGPNTEAFF. The CDR3 DNA is TGTGCCAGCAGCTTAGGACCGAACACTGAAGCTTTCTTT.

The chain is built from TRBV4-2 and TRBJ2-4; 9 bases line up with TRBD2. Germline loops: CDR1 LGHNA, CDR2 YNFKEQ. With V trimmed by 0 bases and J by 4 bases, 13 bases remained unmatched. CDR3 size: 19 residues. CDR3 nucleotide sequence: TGTGCCAGCAGCCAAGAAAGCGTCGCTAGCGGGAAGGGAAAAAACATTCAGTACTTC. Amino acids: CASSQESVASGKGKNIQYF.

The rearrangement joins TRBV29-1 to TRBJ1-4; D possibly corresponds to TRBD1 (6 bases). CDR1 SQVTM and CDR2 ANQGSEA come from the germline V gene. The CDR3 has 12 residues. The V end lost 7 bases, the J end lost 8 bases, and 14 bases lay between the germline ends. As DNA, the CDR3 is TGCAGCGGAGGGGGGCTCGGGGAAAAACTGTTTTTT. It specifies CSGGGLGEKLFF.

The chain's CDR3 is CASSLGLAGGYEQYF. CDR3 coding DNA: TGTGCCAGCAGCTTAGGACTAGCGGGAGGCTACGAGCAGTACTTC. V and J are TRBV7-8 and TRBJ2-7, with 13 bases that match TRBD2. Germline V gives CDR1 SGHVS, CDR2 FQNEAQ. V lost 1 base and J lost 3; bases outside the gene matches: 0. This CDR3 contains 15 residues.

V and J are TRBV10-3 and TRBJ1-2; D possibly corresponds to TRBD1 (5 bases). Germline lookup yields CDR1 ENHRY and CDR2 SYGVKD. CDR3 length: 12 amino acids. The V end was cut by 0 bases, the J end by 8 bases, with 7 bases between. The DNA for the CDR3 is TGTGCCATCAGTGAGTCAGCAGGGGGCTACACCTTC. It translates to CAISESAGGYTF.

V gene TRBV21-1 combines with J gene TRBJ2-4; the DNA was not used to check the table's D call, TRBD1. TRBV21-1 is noted as a pseudogene. The CDR3 runs 15 residues. CDR3 protein: CASSNRGLAKNIQYF. The CDR3 DNA follows: TGTGCCAGCAGCAACAGGGGGCTAGCCAAAAACATTCAGTACTTC.

As to this clone: Given the absence of the conserved phenylalanine or tryptophan at the CDR3 end, a read error is likely. Because the CDR3's place on the DNA is in doubt, the DNA is left out and the CDR3 is given as listed by TCRdb. The chain combines TRBV23-1 with TRBJ1-1. TRBV23-1 is recorded as an ORF, its role being uncertain. The CDR3 adds up to 10 amino acids, both ends counted. CDR3 amino acids: CASSQPRGQV.

The gene calls are TRBV6-6 and TRBJ2-1; the D gene is possibly TRBD2 (6 bases). The CDR3 spans 12 residues. Trimming took off 8 bases at V and 7 bases at J, with 12 bases between the two ends. Per the germline V gene, CDR1 is MNHNY and CDR2 is SVGAGI (reference sequence). CDR3 residues: CASGGAWNEQFF. For the CDR3, the DNA is TGTGCCAGCGGAGGGGCCTGGAATGAGCAGTTCTTC.

A single count supports this clone. The J gene is TRBJ1-1, the V gene TRBV5-5, with a weak D call TRBD1 (6 bases). CDR1 SGHKS and CDR2 YYEKEE come from the germline V gene (reference sequence). The CDR3 contains 15 residues. Between the trimmed V and J ends, which lost 4 bases and 4 bases, there was a span of 17 bases. This CDR3 is CASSPNRGARTEAFF. The CDR3 nucleotides read TGTGCCAGCAGCCCCAATCGGGGGGCGCGCACTGAAGCTTTCTTT.

The V gene is TRBV5-4, the J gene TRBJ1-2, with 10 bases aligning to TRBD1. Germline loops: CDR1 SGHNT, CDR2 YYREEE (reference sequence). V was clipped by 4 bases and J by 10 bases; unmatched bases: 10. CDR3 length equals 14 residues. This CDR3 reads CASSAQGTGVSYTF. CDR3 DNA sequence: TGTGCCAGCAGCGCACAGGGGACAGGGGTCTCCTACACCTTC.

V is TRBV7-4 and J is TRBJ1-3; 9 bases line up with TRBD1. The V segment lost 5 bases and the J segment 4 bases; nucleotides outside the gene matches: 3. This CDR3 region has 14 residues. The germline V gene encodes CDR1 SGHVT and CDR2 SQSDAQ. CDR3 coding DNA: TGTGCCAGCAGCAAACAGGGGGCGGGAAACACCATATATTTT. Its translation is CASSKQGAGNTIYF. The full variable domain, completed using reference TRBV7-4 and TRBJ1-3, is GAGVSQSPRYKVAKRGRDVALRCDSISGHVTLYWYRQTLGQGSEVLTYSQSDAQRDKSGRPSGRFSAERPERSVSTLKIQRTEQGDSAVYLCASSKQGAGNTIYFGEGSWLTVV.

The chain has TRBV5-1 and TRBJ2-3; 8 bases line up with TRBD2. The CDR3 spans 17 residues. J lost 0 bases, V lost 0 bases, and 6 bases had no gene match. Germline CDR1 reads SGHRS; CDR2 reads YFSETQ. CDR3 DNA sequence: TGCGCCAGCAGCTTGGGTGCTAGCGGGCCTAGCACAGATACGCAGTATTTT. Amino acids: CASSLGASGPSTDTQYF.

This chain connects TRBV19 to TRBJ1-2, with 11 positions matching TRBD1. V lost 6 bases, J lost 2 bases, and 5 bases stayed unmatched. CDR1 and CDR2 from the germline V gene are LNHDA and SQIVND (reference sequence). This CDR3 is built from 15 residues. The CDR3 DNA reads TGTGCCAGTAGATACGGGGACAGGGGGAACTATGGCTACACCTTC. Translating gives CASRYGDRGNYGYTF.

J is TRBJ2-2 and V is TRBV5-6; D could derive from TRBD1 or TRBD2 (7 bases each). This CDR3 has 18 residues. Germline V gene lookup returns CDR1 SGHDT and CDR2 YYEEEE. Trimming stripped 2 bases from V and 2 bases from J, with 19 bases between. CDR3 protein: CASSLWGGQTYNTGELFF. CDR3 bases: TGTGCCAGCAGCTTATGGGGGGGACAGACCTATAACACCGGGGAGCTGTTTTTT.